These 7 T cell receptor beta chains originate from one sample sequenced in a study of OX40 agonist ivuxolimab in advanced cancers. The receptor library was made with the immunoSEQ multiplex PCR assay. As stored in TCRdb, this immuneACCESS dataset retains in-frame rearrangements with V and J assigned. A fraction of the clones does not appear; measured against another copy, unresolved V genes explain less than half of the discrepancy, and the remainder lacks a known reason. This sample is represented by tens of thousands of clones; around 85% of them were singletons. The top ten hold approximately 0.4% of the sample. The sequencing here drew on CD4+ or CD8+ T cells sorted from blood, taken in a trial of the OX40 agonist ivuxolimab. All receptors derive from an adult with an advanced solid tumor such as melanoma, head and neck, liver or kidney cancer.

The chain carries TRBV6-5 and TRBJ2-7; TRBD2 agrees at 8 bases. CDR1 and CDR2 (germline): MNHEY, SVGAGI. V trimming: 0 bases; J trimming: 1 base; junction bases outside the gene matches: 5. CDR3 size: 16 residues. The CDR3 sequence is CASSYSASGLSYEQYF. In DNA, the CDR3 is TGTGCCAGCAGTTACTCTGCTAGCGGGTTGTCCTACGAGCAGTACTTC.

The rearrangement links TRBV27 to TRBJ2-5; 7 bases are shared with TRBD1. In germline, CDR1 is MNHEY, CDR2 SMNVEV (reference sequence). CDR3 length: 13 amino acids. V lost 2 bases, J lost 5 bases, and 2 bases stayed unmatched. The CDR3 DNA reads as TGTGCCAGCAGTTTAAGGGGACAGGAGACCCAGTACTTC. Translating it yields CASSLRGQETQYF.

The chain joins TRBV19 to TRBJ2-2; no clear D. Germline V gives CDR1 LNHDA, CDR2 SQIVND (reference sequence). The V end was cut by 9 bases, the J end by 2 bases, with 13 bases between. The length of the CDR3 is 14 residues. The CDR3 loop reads CASKRTSNTGELFF. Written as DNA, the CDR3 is TGTGCCAGCAAGAGGACGTCAAACACCGGGGAGCTGTTTTTT.

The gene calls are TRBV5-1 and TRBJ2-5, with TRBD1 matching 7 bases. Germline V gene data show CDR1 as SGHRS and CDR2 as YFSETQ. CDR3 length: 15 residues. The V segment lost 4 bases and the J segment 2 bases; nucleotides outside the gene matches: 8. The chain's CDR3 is CASSEIPGQQETQYF. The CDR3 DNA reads TGCGCCAGCAGCGAGATCCCGGGACAGCAAGAGACCCAGTACTTC.

The CDR3 here is CASSPQGAGANEKLFF. The CDR3, as DNA: TGTGCCAGCAGCCCACAGGGGGCGGGGGCTAATGAAAAACTGTTTTTT. V and J are TRBV28 and TRBJ1-4; TRBD1 matches at 9 bases. From germline, CDR1 is MDHEN and CDR2 SYDVKM. The CDR3 is made up of 16 amino acids. V shed 6 bases, J shed 3 bases, and the junction held 8 bases outside the gene matches.

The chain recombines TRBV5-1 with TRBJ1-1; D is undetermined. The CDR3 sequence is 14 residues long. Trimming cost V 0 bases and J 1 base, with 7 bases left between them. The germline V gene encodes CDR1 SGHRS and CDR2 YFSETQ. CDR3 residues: CASSLARQNTEAFF. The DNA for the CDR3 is TGCGCCAGCAGCTTGGCGAGGCAGAACACTGAAGCTTTCTTT.

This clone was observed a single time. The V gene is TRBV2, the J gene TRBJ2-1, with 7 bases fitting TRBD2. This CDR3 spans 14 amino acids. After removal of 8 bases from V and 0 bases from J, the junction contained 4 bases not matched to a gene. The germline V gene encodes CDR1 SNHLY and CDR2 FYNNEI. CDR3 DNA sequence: TGTGCCAGCCGCCCGGGAGGCTCCTACAATGAGCAGTTCTTC. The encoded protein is CASRPGGSYNEQFF.